Listed below are T cell receptor beta chains from one sample, sequenced in a study of blood T cell repertoires in COVID-19. Profiling relied on immunoSEQ multiplex PCR, and the TCRdb table lists in-frame clones only, not all of them. Among about 63,000 clones, 88% were seen once, and the ten largest hold approximately 4.3%. The sequenced sample was peripheral blood. The receptors were gathered from a human donor in a cohort sampled during active COVID-19. Both conserved end residues are part of each CDR3. The D gene is left open where the match is weak. Clone sizes are given selectively: once, few, many, or a class where the clone is expanded.

>.|TRBJ2-5|TRBD2|TRBV29-1
TGCAGCGTGACGGGACTAGCTGTAGAGACCCAGTACTTC
CSVTGLAVETQYF
>.|TRBJ2-6|TRBD2|TRBV28
TGTGCCAGCAGTTCACCCGGACTAGCGCGTGGGGCCAACGTCCTGACTTTC
CASSSPGLARGANVLTF
>few|TRBJ2-3|TRBD1|TRBV29-1
TGCAGCGTCCAGGGGGACAGGGGGCGGTGGACAGATACGCAGTATTTT
CSVQGDRGRWTDTQYF
>.|TRBJ2-4|.|TRBV7-2
TGTGCCAGCAGCTTAGCTCATAGCCGGGACATTCAGTACTTC
CASSLAHSRDIQYF
>.|TRBJ2-2|.|TRBV7-9
TGTGCCAGCAGCACGGGAGTAAAGAACACCGGGGAGCTGTTTTTT
CASSTGVKNTGELFF
>.|TRBJ2-5|.|TRBV2
TGTGCCAGCAGTGAAGACAGCCAAGAGACCCAGTACTTC
CASSEDSQETQYF
>.|TRBJ2-3|TRBD2|TRBV19
TGTGCCAGTAGTACCGGGGGGGCTAGCACAGATACGCAGTATTTT
CASSTGGASTDTQYF
>few|TRBJ2-5|.|TRBV7-8
TGTGCCAGCAGCTGGGGGGACAGATTACAAGAGACCCAGTACTTC
CASSWGDRLQETQYF
>.|TRBJ2-7|.|TRBV7-2
TGTGCCAGCAGCCTTTTACAGGGATACGAGCAGTACTTC
CASSLLQGYEQYF
>.|TRBJ2-1|.|TRBV7-6
TGTGCCAGCAGCTTAGCCCTCAGGGCCCACAATGAGCAGTTCTTC
CASSLALRAHNEQFF
>few|TRBJ1-1|.|TRBV19
TGTGCCAGTAGAGCGACGGCAGGGGCCATGGGGACTGAAGCTTTCTTT
CASRATAGAMGTEAFF
>.|TRBJ2-5|TRBD2|TRBV5-4
TGTGCCAGCAGCTTCGAACTAGCGGCCCAAGAGACCCAGTACTTC
CASSFELAAQETQYF
>once|TRBJ1-2|.|TRBV4-1
TGCGCCAGCAGCCAAGTCGGCACAGGGTCCAACTATGGCTACACCTTC
CASSQVGTGSNYGYTF
>.|TRBJ2-3|TRBD2|TRBV5-1
TGCGCCAGCAGCTTAATAAAAGCGGGAGGGCCCACAGATACGCAGTATTTT
CASSLIKAGGPTDTQYF
>.|TRBJ2-5|TRBD1|TRBV27
TGTGCCAGCCGCGGACAGGGGGGGTGGGAGACCCAGTACTTC
CASRGQGGWETQYF
>once|TRBJ2-5|TRBD2|TRBV6-2/TRBV6-3
TGTGCCAGCAGTCCCCAGGGCGGGGGGAAGGAGACCCAGTACTTC
CASSPQGGGKETQYF
>.|TRBJ2-1|TRBD1|TRBV5-1
TGCGCCAGCAGCGTAGGACAGGGGGCCAACAATGAGCAGTTCTTC
CASSVGQGANNEQFF
>.|TRBJ2-1|TRBD2|TRBV27
TGTGCCAGCAGCTCGTGGACTAGCGGCAACAATGAGCAGTTCTTC
CASSSWTSGNNEQFF
>.|TRBJ1-1|.|TRBV5-6
TGTGCCAGCAGCTTGACTGGGGGGGGCTCGAACACTGAAGCTTTCTTT
CASSLTGGGSNTEAFF
>.|TRBJ2-3|.|TRBV7-3
TGTGCCAGCAGCCCCGGGACAATTAGCACAGATACGCAGTATTTT
CASSPGTISTDTQYF
>.|TRBJ1-5|.|TRBV7-2
TGTGCCAGCAGCCCTCAGGGTAGTTTGGATCAGCCCCAGCATTTT
CASSPQGSLDQPQHF
>many|TRBJ2-7|TRBD2|TRBV4-1
TGCGCCAGCAGCCAAGAGCCAGCGGGGGGAGACTACGAGCAGTACTTC
CASSQEPAGGDYEQYF
>.|TRBJ2-7|.|TRBV2
TGTGCCAGCATCAGGGCGCAGAGCTCCTACGAGCAGTACTTC
CASIRAQSSYEQYF
>once|TRBJ2-3|TRBD2|TRBV7-2
TGTGCCAGCAGCTACCGACTAGCGGGGGGGCATGCAGATACGCAGTATTTT
CASSYRLAGGHADTQYF
>.|TRBJ2-7|TRBD2|TRBV6-1
TGTGCCAGCAGTGTTGGGAGGAATAGCGGGAGCAAATCCTACGAGCAGTACTTC
CASSVGRNSGSKSYEQYF
>.|TRBJ2-2|TRBD2|TRBV5-1
TGCGCCAGCAGCTTACGGGGGGAGAACACCGGGGAGCTGTTTTTT
CASSLRGENTGELFF
>.|TRBJ1-5|.|TRBV28
TGTGCCAGCATCTTCGGGGGGGGTGGCAATCAGCCCCAGCATTTT
CASIFGGGGNQPQHF
>.|TRBJ1-4|TRBD1|TRBV6-5
TGTGCCAGCAGACGAACAGGGGCCCTTAATGAAAAACTGTTTTTT
CASRRTGALNEKLFF
>.|TRBJ1-1|.|TRBV5-6
TGTGCCAGCCTGGGCACCCGTGATTTCTTT
CASLGTRDFF
>.|TRBJ1-1|TRBD1|TRBV28
TGTGCCAGCAGCCACCACAGGGGAGCTTTCTTT
CASSHHRGAFF
>.|TRBJ1-2|TRBD1|TRBV3-1/TRBV3-2
TGTGCCAGCAGCCAAGTTCGGGGACAGGCTTATGGCTACACCTTC
CASSQVRGQAYGYTF
>.|TRBJ1-5|.|TRBV7-2
TGTGCCAGCAGCTTATCTGCGGGGAACAATCAGCCCCAGCATTTT
CASSLSAGNNQPQHF
>.|TRBJ2-1|TRBD2|TRBV7-9
TGTGCCAGCAGGCGATGGACTAGCGGGAGCTCCTACAATGAGCAGTTCTTC
CASRRWTSGSSYNEQFF
>.|TRBJ2-5|TRBD2|TRBV7-2
TGTGCCAGCAAACGAGCGGGAGGGGTTGGGGAGACCCAGTACTTC
CASKRAGGVGETQYF
>.|TRBJ1-2|TRBD1|TRBV6-6
TGTGCCAGCAGTTCGGACAGGGGATCATATGGCTACACCTTC
CASSSDRGSYGYTF
>.|TRBJ2-3|TRBD2|TRBV11-2
TGTGCCAGCACCACGTTGCCTAGCGGGGGCGGCACAGATACGCAGTATTTT
CASTTLPSGGGTDTQYF
>.|TRBJ1-4|.|TRBV28
TGTGCCAGCAGTTTGGGGGGAAAACTGTTTTTT
CASSLGGKLFF
>.|TRBJ2-7|.|TRBV2
TGTGCCAGCAGTAAAGACAGCTACGAGCAGTACTTC
CASSKDSYEQYF
>few|TRBJ1-6|.|TRBV7-9
TGTGCCAGCAGCTCAGAGGGGGAGGGATCACCCCTCCACTTT
CASSSEGEGSPLHF
>.|TRBJ2-7|TRBD1|TRBV2
TGTGCCAGCAGCGCTTTCCCTCCCACCGGGACAGGGGCCTACGAGCAGTACTTC
CASSAFPPTGTGAYEQYF
>.|TRBJ2-1|TRBD1|TRBV6-2/TRBV6-3
TGTGCCAGCAGCGTTCAAGAGGGGGCGTCGGGTGAGCAGTTCTTC
CASSVQEGASGEQFF
>.|TRBJ1-6|TRBD1|TRBV6-6
TGTGCCAGCAGTTATTACGACAGGGGAAGCTCACCCCTCCACTTT
CASSYYDRGSSPLHF
>.|TRBJ1-2|.|TRBV19
TGTGCCAGTAGCCGAGAGAGGTCCTCTTATGGCTACACCTTC
CASSRERSSYGYTF
>.|TRBJ2-2|TRBD1|TRBV9
TGTGCCAGCAGCGCCCGACAGGGGTCGACCGGGGAGCTGTTTTTT
CASSARQGSTGELFF
>few|TRBJ2-1|TRBD2|TRBV5-6
TGTGCCAGCACCTACCGGACTAGTTTTTTGTACAATGAGCAGTTCTTC
CASTYRTSFLYNEQFF
>.|TRBJ2-1|TRBD2|TRBV18
TGTGCCAGCTCACCATCGGCTAGCGGGAGAGGTAGTGAGCAGTTCTTC
CASSPSASGRGSEQFF
>.|TRBJ1-1|TRBD1|TRBV29-1
TGCAGCGGCCACGACAGGGGGAACACTGAAGCTTTCTTT
CSGHDRGNTEAFF
>.|TRBJ1-4|TRBD1|TRBV2
TGTGCCAGCACCAGGGACAGTCGTAATGAAAAACTGTTTTTT
CASTRDSRNEKLFF
>.|TRBJ1-1|TRBD1|TRBV3-1/TRBV3-2
TGTGCCAGCAGCCCTCGGGACAGACCCAACACTGAAGCTTTCTTT
CASSPRDRPNTEAFF
>once|TRBJ1-5|.|TRBV21-1
TGTGCCAGCAGCAAACGGGGGAACAATCAGCCCCAGCATTTT
CASSKRGNNQPQHF